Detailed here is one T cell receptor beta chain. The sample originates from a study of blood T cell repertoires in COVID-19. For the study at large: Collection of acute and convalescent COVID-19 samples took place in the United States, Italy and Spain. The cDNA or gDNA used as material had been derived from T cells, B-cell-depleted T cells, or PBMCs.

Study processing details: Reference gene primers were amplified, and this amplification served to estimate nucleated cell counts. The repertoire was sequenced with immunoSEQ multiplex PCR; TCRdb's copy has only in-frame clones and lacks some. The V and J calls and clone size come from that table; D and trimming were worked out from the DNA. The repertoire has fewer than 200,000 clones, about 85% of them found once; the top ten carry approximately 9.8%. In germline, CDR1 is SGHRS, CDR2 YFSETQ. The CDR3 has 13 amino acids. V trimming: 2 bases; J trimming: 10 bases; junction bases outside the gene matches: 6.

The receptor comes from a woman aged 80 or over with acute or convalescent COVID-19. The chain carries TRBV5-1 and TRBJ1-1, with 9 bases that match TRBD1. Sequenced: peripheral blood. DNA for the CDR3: TGCGCCAGCAGCTTCAGGACAGGGGAGGCAGCTTTCTTT. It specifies CASSFRTGEAAFF.